This TCR beta chain is drawn from a study of CD8+ T cells in alopecia areata. V lost 0 bases to trimming and J lost 7 bases; unmatched junction nucleotides: 6. Germline V gene data show CDR1 as SGHRS and CDR2 as YFSETQ. The CDR3 is 17 amino acids. Indicated treatment: oral pan-JAK inhibitor, 5-10 mg twice daily. After isolation, RNA underwent reverse transcription to generate cDNA as the sequencing template. Sequencing was performed with immunoSEQ multiplex PCR; in TCRdb, only in-frame clones are kept and a portion is missing. The sample holds 150,000 to 200,000 clones, less than 65% seen once. The V and J genes are TRBV5-1 and TRBJ2-2; TRBD2 aligns across 13 bases. This TCR was sampled from a human donor with alopecia areata. The sample in question was CD4+ T cells sorted from blood, obtained at week 24, from a patient treated with tofacitinib. As DNA, the CDR3 is TGCGCCAGCAGCTTGGAGACTAGCGGGGGGCTTGACGGGGAGCTGTTTTTT. Residues: CASSLETSGGLDGELFF.